The 24 T cell receptor beta chains below come from one sample, sequenced in a study of Ad26.COV2.S vaccination and SARS-CoV-2 variants. The sample's treatment: 15 to 20 received Ad26.COV2.S at low or high dose, single or two shots; 5 received placebo; per-sample allocation not given. Day 63 after the first vaccine or placebo injection was the time point for sampling. Assay used: immunoSEQ multiplex PCR; TCRdb lists only in-frame clones, some missing. In the table there are a few hundred thousand clones, roughly 84% of which are singletons. The source material was peripheral blood, sampled in a trial of Ad26.COV2.S vaccine versus placebo. The source is a person between 18 and 60 years old who received the Ad26.COV2.S COVID-19 vaccine or a placebo.

The chain couples TRBV6-5 to TRBJ1-1, with D perhaps TRBD1 (5 bases). This CDR3 comprises 15 residues. Germline assignment: CDR1 MNHEY and CDR2 SVGAGI. The ends were cut back, 2 bases at V and 7 bases at J, with 17 bases in the middle. The CDR3 here is CASSYDPNRPNEAFF. The CDR3 nucleotides read TGTGCCAGCAGTTACGACCCTAACAGGCCCAATGAAGCTTTCTTT.

V is TRBV7-2 and J is TRBJ2-7; D possibly matches TRBD1 or TRBD2 (5 bases each). The CDR3 runs to 13 residues. The ends were cut back, 5 bases at V and 2 bases at J, with 10 bases in the middle. Germline-derived CDR1 and CDR2 are SGHTA and FQGNSA. CDR3: CASSRDDPYEQYF. The CDR3 bases are TGTGCCAGCAGCCGGGACGATCCCTACGAGCAGTACTTC.

This chain uses TRBV29-1 with TRBJ2-7; D is unresolved. The germline V gene has CDR1 SQVTM and CDR2 ANQGSEA. The CDR3 runs to 11 residues. V was shortened by 6 bases and J by 7 bases, with 13 bases between the two germline ends. This CDR3 reads CSVPGHEEQYF. The CDR3 DNA reads as TGCAGCGTCCCGGGTCATGAAGAGCAGTACTTC.

J is TRBJ2-7 and V is TRBV5-1; either TRBD1 or TRBD2 may supply D (6 bases each). CDR1 is SGHRS and CDR2 is YFSETQ in the germline V gene. This CDR3 has 14 residues. With 2 bases removed from V and 1 base from J, the gap between germline ends came to 10 bases. CDR3 protein: CASSFPGASYEQYF. The CDR3 bases are TGCGCCAGCAGCTTCCCGGGGGCTTCCTACGAGCAGTACTTC.

The chain is built from TRBV19 and TRBJ2-1, with a weak D call TRBD2 (6 bases). This CDR3 has 17 amino acids. Germline lookup yields CDR1 LNHDA and CDR2 SQIVND (reference sequence). The ends were cut back, 5 bases at V and 0 bases at J, with 17 bases in the middle. The CDR3 is CASSSTVAGLSYNEQFF. The CDR3 DNA reads as TGTGCCAGTAGTTCAACCGTGGCGGGACTCTCCTACAATGAGCAGTTCTTC.

The gene calls are TRBV5-1 and TRBJ2-3; a possible D gene is TRBD2 (6 bases). Trimming pared 5 bases from V and 1 base from J, leaving 20 bases between. Germline V gives CDR1 SGHRS, CDR2 YFSETQ. The CDR3 contains 17 residues. The CDR3 is CASRSGRRPGGTDTQYF. The CDR3 DNA sequence: TGCGCCAGCAGGTCAGGACGTAGGCCGGGGGGCACAGATACGCAGTATTTT.

This chain uses TRBV29-1 with TRBJ1-1; TRBD1 might be the D (5 bases). This CDR3 region has 11 residues. The V gene's germline CDR1 is SQVTM and CDR2 ANQGSEA. Between the trimmed V and J ends, which lost 4 bases and 4 bases, there was a span of 7 bases. The CDR3 loop is CSVGGVTEAFF. For the CDR3, the DNA is TGCAGCGTTGGGGGGGTCACTGAAGCTTTCTTT.

This clone showed up just once. In DNA, the CDR3 is TGTGCCAGCAGCCAAGAGTCTCAAACCTCCTACAATGAGCAGTTCTTC. This codes for CASSQESQTSYNEQFF. The J gene is TRBJ2-1, the V gene TRBV4-2; D remains unclear. Germline loops: CDR1 LGHNA, CDR2 YNFKEQ. The CDR3 length is 16 residues. V lost 0 bases and J lost 0, with 9 bases in between.

The rearrangement joins TRBV25-1 to TRBJ1-2; no clear D gene. Germline CDR1 MGHDK, CDR2 SYGVNS. The CDR3 extends over 12 amino acids. The V and J ends lost 4 bases and 1 base respectively, with 4 bases between them. The CDR3 loop reads CASSGNNYGYTF. CDR3 bases: TGTGCCAGCAGTGGTAATAACTATGGCTACACCTTC.

The rearrangement joins TRBV7-6 to TRBJ2-3; 7 bases are shared with TRBD2. Trimming cost V 5 bases and J 1 base; bases outside gene matches: 3. The germline V gene encodes CDR1 SGHVS and CDR2 FNYEAQ. The CDR3 length is 14 residues. The CDR3 loop reads CASSLSGGTDTQYF. CDR3 in DNA: TGTGCCAGCAGCCTAAGCGGGGGCACAGATACGCAGTATTTT.

V is TRBV12-3 or TRBV12-4 and J is TRBJ2-7; TRBD2 matches 7 bases. V was pared by 5 bases and J by 4 bases, with 5 bases of the junction left unmatched. The CDR3 has 13 residues. CDR3 loop: CASSTPGGYEQYF. CDR3 bases: TGTGCCAGCAGTACCCCGGGGGGATACGAGCAGTACTTC.

This chain connects TRBV25-1 to TRBJ1-6; D uncertain. This CDR3 has 14 amino acids. The germline V gene encodes CDR1 MGHDK and CDR2 SYGVNS. Trimming stripped 4 bases from V and 6 bases from J, with 10 bases between. The CDR3 DNA reads TGTGCCAGCAGTGCTTCCTACTTTAATTCACCCCTCCACTTT. Translating it yields CASSASYFNSPLHF.

This chain uses TRBV7-9 with TRBJ1-1; TRBD1 matches 7 bases. Per germline, CDR1 SEHNR and CDR2 FQNEAQ (reference sequence). This CDR3 contains 15 residues. Trimming cost V 5 bases and J 1 base; bases outside gene matches: 7. The CDR3, as DNA: TGTGCCAGCAGCCGAACTGGGACAGCGAACACTGAAGCTTTCTTT. Translated, it gives CASSRTGTANTEAFF.

The rearrangement links TRBV9 to TRBJ1-4; D gene unclear. The V gene lost 4 bases and the J gene lost 8 bases, with 18 bases spanning the gap. Germline V gene sequence: CDR1 SGDLS, CDR2 YYNGEE. This CDR3 is 15 amino acids long. CDR3 sequence: CASSPTGALGEKLFF. The CDR3 DNA reads as TGTGCCAGCAGCCCAACGGGAGCCCTCGGCGAAAAACTGTTTTTT.

J is TRBJ1-3 and V is TRBV30; D unresolved. There are 14 residues in the CDR3. Trimming cost V 3 bases and J 0 bases, with 9 bases left between them. Germline CDR1 GTSNPN, CDR2 SVGIG (reference sequence). The CDR3 DNA reads TGTGCCTGGAGATCCGGTAGCTCTGGAAACACCATATATTTT. Its translation: CAWRSGSSGNTIYF.

The J gene is TRBJ1-2, the V gene TRBV4-2; 7 nucleotides line up with TRBD1. The CDR3 covers 16 residues. Trimming cost V 0 bases and J 2 bases; bases outside gene matches: 6. Germline CDR1 and CDR2: LGHNA and YNFKEQ. The CDR3 protein is CASSQDGGGANYGYTF. The CDR3 DNA sequence: TGTGCCAGCAGCCAAGACGGAGGGGGCGCAAACTATGGCTACACCTTC.

The chain has TRBV6-6 and TRBJ2-5; TRBD2 aligns across 10 bases. The CDR3 is 16 amino acids. CDR1 and CDR2 (germline): MNHNY, SVGAGI (reference sequence). Trimming removed 4 bases from V and 1 base from J; junction bases left unmatched: 6. CDR3 DNA: TGTGCCAGCAGTTCCCCGGCTAGCGGGGGCCAAGAGACCCAGTACTTC. As protein: CASSSPASGGQETQYF.

V is TRBV5-1 and J is TRBJ1-1, with no clear D. The CDR3 consists of 13 residues. Trimming removed 4 bases from V and 0 bases from J, with 7 bases in between. Germline assignment: CDR1 SGHRS and CDR2 YFSETQ. The CDR3 DNA reads as TGCGCCAGCAGCGGCAGGATGAACACTGAAGCTTTCTTT. Translation: CASSGRMNTEAFF.

The V call is TRBV30, the J call TRBJ2-7; 10 bases align to TRBD1. Germline assignment: CDR1 GTSNPN and CDR2 SVGIG (reference sequence). This CDR3 has 15 residues. The junction had 8 bases not matched to a gene; V was cut back by 4 bases and J by 2 bases. The CDR3 protein is CAWNAYGQGAYEQYF. Here the CDR3 DNA reads TGTGCCTGGAACGCCTATGGACAGGGGGCCTACGAGCAGTACTTC.

V usage is TRBV18 and J usage is TRBJ1-2; a weak D match, TRBD1 (6 bases). From germline, CDR1 is KGHSH and CDR2 LQKENI. The CDR3 is made up of 13 amino acids. The V gene lost 6 bases and the J gene lost 8 bases, with 16 bases spanning the gap. The CDR3 loop is CASSPRQAEGYTF. The CDR3 DNA is TGTGCCAGCTCCCCTAGACAGGCAGAAGGCTACACCTTC.

The chain is built from TRBV4-2 and TRBJ2-1; 9 bases line up with TRBD2. Germline V gene sequence: CDR1 LGHNA, CDR2 YNFKEQ. The ends lost 6 bases at V and 7 bases at J; junction bases unmatched: 10. CDR3 length equals 15 residues. CDR3 coding DNA: TGTGCCAGCAGTCCTCGCGGGGGGGCACAAAATGAGCAGTTCTTC. Translated: CASSPRGGAQNEQFF.

CDR3 in DNA: TGTGCCAGCAGCTTTGGTTCGTACCAAGAGACCCAGTACTTC. Residues: CASSFGSYQETQYF. J is TRBJ2-5 and V is TRBV7-2; no firm D call. The CDR3 is 14 amino acids. Trimming shortened V by 3 bases and J by 0 bases, and 8 bases separated the two germline ends. Germline CDR1 and CDR2: SGHTA and FQGNSA.

The chain couples TRBV7-3 to TRBJ1-1; D not certain. Trimming cost V 8 bases and J 5 bases, with 9 bases left between them. Germline values: CDR1 SGHTA, CDR2 FQGTGA. This CDR3 contains 11 residues. CDR3 loop: CASASGTEAFF. The CDR3 DNA reads TGTGCCAGCGCATCGGGAACTGAAGCTTTCTTT.

The rearrangement links TRBV2 to TRBJ2-7; 9 positions agree with TRBD1. Per germline, CDR1 SNHLY and CDR2 FYNNEI. The CDR3 spans 16 residues. J was trimmed by 4 bases and V by 5 bases; bases with no gene match: 12. CDR3: CASSYPGQGLVYEQYF. The CDR3 DNA sequence: TGTGCCAGCAGTTATCCGGGACAGGGATTGGTATACGAGCAGTACTTC.